The TCR beta chain under discussion was sequenced for a study of T cells in Graves' hyperthyroidism and ophthalmopathy. Graves' hyperthyroidism is called stable when ophthalmopathy does not progress within 18 months. Patients were excluded for uncontrolled infection, other autoimmune disease, pregnancy or lactation. This CDR3 region has 15 residues. V lost 2 bases, J lost 3 bases, and 3 bases stayed unmatched. Germline lookup yields CDR1 MNHEY and CDR2 SVGAGI. Amplification targeted TCR beta CDR3 regions from RNA transcripts. First-round RT-PCR of the TCR CDR3 relied on the HTBI primer set. TCRdb passed the multiplex PCR reads through MiXCR, listing each CDR3 protein once. The data contain around 700,000 distinct CDR3 sequences, 30% to 40% of them singletons. Study-level results: Classification by a 13 V-J model distinguished ophthalmopathy from stable hyperthyroidism.

To note about this clonotype: Its antigen is still unknown.

This rearrangement joins TRBV6-5 to TRBJ1-2, with 10 bases lining up with TRBD1. The specimen sequenced was blood. This TCR was sampled from a woman in her thirties or forties with Graves' hyperthyroidism. In nucleotides, the CDR3 is TGTGCCAGCAGTTACACTGGACAGGGGGACTATGGCTACACCTTC. Its translation: CASSYTGQGDYGYTF.